This T cell receptor (beta chain) was captured by sequencing in a study of cytotoxic CD8 clonotypes in ibrutinib-treated CLL. Notes on the study in general: Clonality increased at ibrutinib response and stayed stable in sustained remission. At progression, however, it fell back toward baseline.

CDR3 length: 12 residues. Germline assignment: CDR1 SGDLS and CDR2 YYNGEE. Between the trimmed V and J ends, which lost 3 bases and 7 bases, there was a span of 10 bases. Clones were read by immunoSEQ multiplex PCR, and TCRdb kept only the in-frame ones, dropping some. Here the sample spans some 200,000 clones, 70% being singletons. As concerns this clone: Its antigen remains unknown.

The receptor comes from a human donor with chronic lymphocytic leukemia. This specimen consisted of PBMCs, obtained after 12 months of ibrutinib treatment. The chain links TRBV9 to TRBJ1-2, with D possibly being TRBD1 (5 bases). The CDR3 loop reads CASSARGSGYTF. The CDR3 bases are TGTGCCAGCAGCGCGCGGGGGTCTGGCTACACCTTC.